These 23 T cell receptor beta chains came from one sample sequenced in a study of shared clonotypes between healthy human individuals. Sequenced by immunoSEQ multiplex PCR; TCRdb stores in-frame clones only, minus some. Of about a million clones in the sample, around three quarters are singletons; the top ten hold about 0.94%. Sequencing input: memory CD4+ T cells from PBMCs. As for subset: CD45RA-negative fraction. Receptor source: a man younger than 35 in good health. Some clones in this sample may be carry-over from other donors' samples.

This clone was found many times. V is TRBV21-1 and J is TRBJ2-3; the table's TRBD1 call for D was not verified on the DNA. TRBV21-1 is a known pseudogene. The CDR3 has 18 amino acids. DNA of the CDR3: TGTGCCAGCAGCAAAGTTCAAGAGGACAGCTCTAGCACAGATACGCAGTATTTT. Its translation: CASSKVQEDSSSTDTQYF.

The V gene is TRBV28, the J gene TRBJ2-1; 8 nucleotides agree with TRBD1. Trimming cost V 2 bases and J 5 bases; bases outside gene matches: 5. The CDR3 loop spans 15 amino acids. Germline CDR1 and CDR2: MDHEN and SYDVKM. The CDR3 DNA is TGTGCCAGCAGTTTACTGACAGGGGTTGACAATGAGCAGTTCTTC. It is translated as CASSLLTGVDNEQFF.

V usage is TRBV20-1 and J usage is TRBJ2-5; D is unclear. The germline V gene encodes CDR1 DFQATT and CDR2 SNEGSKA (reference sequence). The V gene lost 3 bases and the J gene lost 5 bases, with 7 bases spanning the gap. The CDR3 extends over 11 amino acids. The DNA of the CDR3 is TGCAGTGCTAGGATTAGGGAGACCCAGTACTTC. It translates to CSARIRETQYF.

This clone was observed a few times. J is TRBJ1-1 and V is TRBV2; no definite D call. Deletions cut 7 bases from V and 4 bases from J, with 16 bases between. The germline V gene encodes CDR1 SNHLY and CDR2 FYNNEI. The CDR3 length is 14 residues. The CDR3: CASMRRAFSTEAFF. In DNA form, the CDR3 reads TGTGCCAGCATGAGACGGGCGTTTAGCACTGAAGCTTTCTTT.

This chain joins TRBV15 and TRBJ1-2; 8 nucleotides match TRBD1. Germline V gives CDR1 LNHNV, CDR2 YYDKDF (reference sequence). The CDR3 totals 15 residues. With 5 bases clipped from V and 7 bases from J, the junction kept 12 bases outside the gene matches. CDR3: CATSLFTTGGLGYTF. The CDR3 coding sequence is TGTGCCACCAGCCTTTTCACTACAGGGGGTCTTGGCTACACCTTC. The full variable domain, with the rest looked up from reference TRBV15 and TRBJ1-2, is DAMVIQNPRYQVTQFGKPVTLSCSQTLNHNVMYWYQQKSSQAPKLLFHYYDKDFNNEADTPDNFQSRRPNTSFCFLDIRSPGLGDTAMYLCATSLFTTGGLGYTFGSGTRLTVV.

CDR3 loop: CASSPIGIKTVPNEKLFF. The CDR3 bases are TGTGCCAGCTCACCAATTGGGATAAAGACGGTGCCAAATGAAAAACTGTTTTTT. The rearrangement uses TRBV18 and TRBJ1-4; no reliable D call. The CDR3 totals 18 residues. V was trimmed by 2 bases and J by 5 bases, leaving 21 bases between them. The germline V gene has CDR1 KGHSH and CDR2 LQKENI.

The chain has TRBV29-1 and TRBJ2-7, with D perhaps TRBD2 (6 bases). Germline V gene data show CDR1 as SQVTM and CDR2 as ANQGSEA. With 4 bases removed from V and 3 bases from J, the gap between germline ends came to 19 bases. There are 15 residues in the CDR3. The CDR3 DNA reads TGCAGCGTTGGGTTTGGCGGGATTGTAGGCTACGAGCAGTACTTC. As protein: CSVGFGGIVGYEQYF.

The chain uses TRBV6-6 and TRBJ1-1; 9 bases align to TRBD1. The V gene end was trimmed by 11 bases and the J gene end by 1 base; junction bases not matched to a gene: 8. Germline V lookup: CDR1 MNHNY, CDR2 SVGAGI (reference sequence). The CDR3 spans 14 residues. The DNA of the CDR3 is TGTGCCGCACCCTCGGGACAGGGGAACACTGAAGCTTTCTTT. Amino acids: CAAPSGQGNTEAFF.

Notes on this clone: Other DNA sequences from this sample encode an identical CDR3 as well. This chain joins TRBV5-1 and TRBJ2-1, with D perhaps matching TRBD2 (6 bases). Germline CDR1 and CDR2: SGHRS and YFSETQ. The V gene lost 2 bases and the J gene lost 0 bases, with 9 bases spanning the gap. The CDR3 runs to 15 residues. The CDR3 nucleotides are TGCGCCAGCAGCTTATTAGCGGTCTCCTACAATGAGCAGTTCTTC. Amino acids: CASSLLAVSYNEQFF.

This rearrangement joins TRBV7-3 to TRBJ2-2; D possibly corresponds to TRBD2 (6 bases). Germline CDR1 is SGHTA and CDR2 is FQGTGA. This CDR3 has 15 residues. Between the trimmed V and J ends, which lost 5 bases and 4 bases, there was a span of 14 bases. The CDR3 spells CASSLGGLGTGELFF. The CDR3 nucleotides are TGTGCCAGCAGCCTCGGGGGTCTAGGCACCGGGGAGCTGTTTTTT.

The genes are TRBV28 and TRBJ2-3; the D gene is possibly TRBD2 (6 bases). The CDR3 runs to 18 residues. Trimming pared 2 bases from V and 6 bases from J, leaving 24 bases between. In germline, CDR1 is MDHEN, CDR2 SYDVKM. The CDR3 region has the DNA TGTGCCAGCAGTTTACGAGACATGGGACTGGGCGTCTTTGATACGCAGTATTTT. The encoded protein is CASSLRDMGLGVFDTQYF.

The chain joins TRBV4-3 to TRBJ1-2, with D unclear. Germline-derived CDR1 and CDR2 are LGHNA and YSLEER. V gave up 0 bases and J gave up 4 bases, with 9 bases separating them. This CDR3 spans 14 amino acids. CDR3 in DNA: TGCGCCAGCAGCCAAGATGAGGGTGGCTATGGCTACACCTTC. It encodes CASSQDEGGYGYTF.

With regard to this clone: This may arise from a read error, as a much more abundant clone is one base away. The identical CDR3 is also encoded by other nucleotide sequences in the sample. The CDR3 DNA is TGTGCCTGGAGTGTGGATAGCAATCAGCCCCAGCATTTT. Its protein is CAWSVDSNQPQHF. V usage is TRBV30 and J usage is TRBJ1-5; no firm D call. The CDR3 runs 13 residues. Germline V CDR1 and CDR2: GTSNPN, SVGIG (reference sequence). V dropped 0 bases and J dropped 0 bases, with 3 bases sitting between them. Full variable domain (missing parts from reference TRBV30 and TRBJ1-5): SQTIHQWPATLVQPVGSPLSLECTVEGTSNPNLYWYRQAAGRGLQLLFYSVGIGQISSEVPQNLSASRPQDRQFILSSKKLLLSDSGFYLCAWSVDSNQPQHFGDGTRLSIL.

This clone was counted only a few times. This sequence joins TRBV29-1 and TRBJ1-1; 7 bases are a match to TRBD1. The V and J ends lost 4 bases and 4 bases, in that order; junction bases with no gene match: 6. From germline, CDR1 is SQVTM and CDR2 ANQGSEA. The CDR3 extends over 13 amino acids. Here the CDR3 DNA reads TGCAGCGTTGGGCGGCAGGGGGGCACTGAAGCTTTCTTT. It is translated as CSVGRQGGTEAFF.

This clone occurred once. The chain is built from TRBV19 and TRBJ2-3; D is unclear. The CDR3 contains 16 residues. Germline CDR1 LNHDA, CDR2 SQIVND (reference sequence). The ends were cut back, 6 bases at V and 0 bases at J, with 16 bases in the middle. The CDR3 DNA reads as TGTGCCAGTAGCATCGGCCTCGGCGCTAGCACAGATACGCAGTATTTT. Protein product: CASSIGLGASTDTQYF. Full variable domain (rest looked up from reference TRBV19 and TRBJ2-3): DGGITQSPKYLFRKEGQNVTLSCEQNLNHDAMYWYRQDPGQGLRLIYYSQIVNDFQKGDIAEGYSVSREKKESFPLTVTSAQKNPTAFYLCASSIGLGASTDTQYFGPGTRLTVL.

Concerning this clone: This sequence may be a read error, since a much larger clone differs from it by one base. DNA for the CDR3: TGTGCCAGAAGTGTAGCGGGGCGTGGCACCGGGGAGCTGTTTTTT. Translated, it gives CARSVAGRGTGELFF. The gene calls are TRBV2 and TRBJ2-2; 8 positions agree with TRBD2. Germline V gene lookup returns CDR1 SNHLY and CDR2 FYNNEI. The CDR3 extends over 15 amino acids.

The rearrangement links TRBV7-2 to TRBJ2-7; D is unclear. CDR3 size: 13 residues. V shed 2 bases and J shed 7 bases, with 12 bases lying between them. The V gene's germline CDR1 is SGHTA and CDR2 FQGNSA. CDR3 nucleotide sequence: TGTGCCAGCAGCTTACACATCGGACGTGAGCAGTACTTC. Encoded protein: CASSLHIGREQYF.

A few counts support this clone. The same CDR3 can be traced to other DNA sequences in this sample. This rearrangement joins TRBV28 to TRBJ2-7; 9 nucleotides line up with TRBD1. V lost 8 bases to trimming and J lost 3 bases; unmatched junction nucleotides: 5. The V gene's germline CDR1 is MDHEN and CDR2 SYDVKM. CDR3 length equals 13 residues. CDR3 loop: CASRGQGRYEQYF. DNA for the CDR3: TGTGCCAGCCGGGGACAGGGTCGCTACGAGCAGTACTTC.

About this clone: The CDR3 end shows no conserved phenylalanine or tryptophan, and so a read error is likely. CDR3 in DNA: TGTGCCTGGAGCTTACCTTTGGGACTTAACATTGAAGCTTTCCTT. It encodes CAWSLPLGLNIEAFL. The chain links TRBV30 to TRBJ1-1, with a weak D call TRBD1 (5 bases). This CDR3 is 15 amino acids long. CDR1 is GTSNPN and CDR2 is SVGIG in the germline V gene (reference sequence).

The gene calls are TRBV7-9 and TRBJ1-4; D is undetermined. Trimming took off 5 bases at V and 7 bases at J, with 17 bases between the two ends. Germline values: CDR1 SEHNR, CDR2 FQNEAQ (reference sequence). The CDR3 covers 15 residues. The CDR3 bases are TGTGCCAGCAGCCCGAAGGGCAGGCGGTCTGAAAAACTGTTTTTT. The encoded protein is CASSPKGRRSEKLFF.

CDR3 amino acids: CAISVGTSGTGETQYF. CDR3 nucleotides: TGTGCCATCAGTGTGGGGACTAGCGGGACTGGGGAGACCCAGTACTTC. V gene TRBV10-3 combines with J gene TRBJ2-5, with 13 bases lining up with TRBD2. Germline values: CDR1 ENHRY, CDR2 SYGVKD. The CDR3 is made up of 16 amino acids. J lost 5 bases, V lost 4 bases, and 7 bases had no gene match.

This sequence joins TRBV5-1 and TRBJ2-7; TRBD2 aligns across 9 bases. This CDR3 is built from 14 residues. Germline trimming cut 0 bases from V and 4 bases from J; bases unmatched to any gene: 2. Germline V gene lookup returns CDR1 SGHRS and CDR2 YFSETQ. CDR3 protein: CASSLVAGEYEQYF. The CDR3 region has the DNA TGCGCCAGCAGCTTGGTAGCGGGAGAGTACGAGCAGTACTTC.

The CDR3 is CASSFEGGWKDTQYF. CDR3 coding DNA: TGTGCCAGCAGTTTCGAGGGGGGGTGGAAAGATACGCAGTATTTT. The V call is TRBV28, the J call TRBJ2-3; D is perhaps TRBD2 (7 bases). The CDR3 totals 15 residues. Germline V gene sequence: CDR1 MDHEN, CDR2 SYDVKM. V was cut by 3 bases and J by 5 bases, with 15 bases left in between.